This T cell receptor beta chain was captured by sequencing in a study of T cells in Graves' hyperthyroidism and ophthalmopathy. This clonotype was seen many times. TCR beta CDR3 region amplification was performed from RNA transcripts. With the HTBI primer set, the TCR CDR3 went through a first round of RT-PCR. MiXCR, applied by TCRdb to the multiplex PCR reads, yields one record per CDR3 protein. The table lists approximately 520,000 distinct CDR3 sequences, around a quarter of them singletons. Trimming removed 5 bases from V and 3 bases from J; junction bases left unmatched: 6. The CDR3 is made up of 15 amino acids. CDR1 and CDR2 (germline): MDHEN, SYDVKM.

The sample taken for sequencing was blood. This receptor was taken from a woman aged 25 to 39 with Graves' ophthalmopathy. This chain uses TRBV28 with TRBJ2-7; 11 positions match TRBD2. CDR3 residues: CASSPGLAGDYEQYF. DNA of the CDR3: TGTGCCAGCAGTCCAGGACTAGCGGGTGACTACGAGCAGTACTTC.